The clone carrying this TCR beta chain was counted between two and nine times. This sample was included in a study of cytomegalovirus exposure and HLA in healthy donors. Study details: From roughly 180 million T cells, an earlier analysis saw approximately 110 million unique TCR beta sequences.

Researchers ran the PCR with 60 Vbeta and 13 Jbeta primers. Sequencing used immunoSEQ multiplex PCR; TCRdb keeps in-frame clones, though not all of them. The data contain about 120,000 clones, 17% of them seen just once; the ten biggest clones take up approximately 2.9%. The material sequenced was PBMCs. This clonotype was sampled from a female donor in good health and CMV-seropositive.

CDR3 DNA: TGCAGCGTCGCGGGCCTAGGGAGCACAGATACGCAGTATTTT. Protein sequence: CSVAGLGSTDTQYF. The V and J genes are TRBV29-1 and TRBJ2-3, with D possibly matching TRBD2 (5 bases). CDR3 length: 14 amino acids. The V gene's germline CDR1 is SQVTM and CDR2 ANQGSEA. V lost 6 bases and J lost 0, with 13 bases in between.